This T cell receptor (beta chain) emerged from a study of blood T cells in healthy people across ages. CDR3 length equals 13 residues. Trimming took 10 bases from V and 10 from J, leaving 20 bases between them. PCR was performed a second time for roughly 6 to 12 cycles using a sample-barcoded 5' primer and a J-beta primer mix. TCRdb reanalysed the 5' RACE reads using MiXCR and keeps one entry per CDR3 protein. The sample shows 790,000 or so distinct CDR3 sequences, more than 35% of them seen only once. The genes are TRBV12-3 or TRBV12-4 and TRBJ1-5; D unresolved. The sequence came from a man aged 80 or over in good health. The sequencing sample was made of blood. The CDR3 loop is CATRRGEISPQHF. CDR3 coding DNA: TGTGCCACCCGAAGAGGAGAAATCAGCCCCCAGCATTTT.